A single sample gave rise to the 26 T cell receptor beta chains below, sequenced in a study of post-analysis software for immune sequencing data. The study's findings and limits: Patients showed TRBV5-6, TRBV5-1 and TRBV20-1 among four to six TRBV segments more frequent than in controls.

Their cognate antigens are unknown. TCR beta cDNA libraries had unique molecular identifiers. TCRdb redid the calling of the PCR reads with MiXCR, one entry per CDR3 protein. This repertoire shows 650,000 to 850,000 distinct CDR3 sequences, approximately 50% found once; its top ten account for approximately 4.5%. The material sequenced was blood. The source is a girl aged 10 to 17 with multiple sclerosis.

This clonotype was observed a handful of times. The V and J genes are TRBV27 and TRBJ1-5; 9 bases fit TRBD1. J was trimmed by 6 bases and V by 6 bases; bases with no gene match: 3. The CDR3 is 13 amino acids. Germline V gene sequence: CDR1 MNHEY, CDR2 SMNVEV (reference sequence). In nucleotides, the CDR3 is TGTGCCAGCAGACGACAGGGGGGTCAGCCCCAGCATTTT. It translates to CASRRQGGQPQHF.

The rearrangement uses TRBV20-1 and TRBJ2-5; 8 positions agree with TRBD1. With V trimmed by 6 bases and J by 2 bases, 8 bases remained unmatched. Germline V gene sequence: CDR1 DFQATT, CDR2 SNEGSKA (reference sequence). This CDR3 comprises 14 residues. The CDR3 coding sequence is TGCAGTGCAGAGAGACAGGGGCGTCAAGAGACCCAGTACTTC. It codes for CSAERQGRQETQYF.

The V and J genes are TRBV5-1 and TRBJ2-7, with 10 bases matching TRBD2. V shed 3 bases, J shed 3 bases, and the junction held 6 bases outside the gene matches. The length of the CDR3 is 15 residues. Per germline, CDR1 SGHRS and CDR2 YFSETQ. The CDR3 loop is CASSWGASGSYEQYF. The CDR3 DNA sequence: TGCGCCAGCAGCTGGGGGGCTAGCGGGAGCTACGAGCAGTACTTC.

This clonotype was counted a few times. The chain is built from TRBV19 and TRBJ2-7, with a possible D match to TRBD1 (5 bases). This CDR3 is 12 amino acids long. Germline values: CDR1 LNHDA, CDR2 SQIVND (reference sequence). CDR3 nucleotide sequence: TGTGCATCTGGGGCTTCCCCGATCGAGCAGTACTTC. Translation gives CASGASPIEQYF. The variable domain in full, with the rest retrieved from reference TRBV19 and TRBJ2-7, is DGGITQSPKYLFRKEGQNVTLSCEQNLNHDAMYWYRQDPGQGLRLIYYSQIVNDFQKGDIAEGYSVSREKKESFPLTVTSAQKNPTAFYLCASGASPIEQYFGPGTRLTVT.

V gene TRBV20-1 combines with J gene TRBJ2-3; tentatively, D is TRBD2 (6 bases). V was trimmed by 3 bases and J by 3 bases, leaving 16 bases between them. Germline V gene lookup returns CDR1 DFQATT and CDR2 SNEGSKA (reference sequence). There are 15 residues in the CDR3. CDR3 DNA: TGCAGTGCTAGGAATACGGGAGTAAGAACAGATACGCAGTATTTT. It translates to CSARNTGVRTDTQYF.

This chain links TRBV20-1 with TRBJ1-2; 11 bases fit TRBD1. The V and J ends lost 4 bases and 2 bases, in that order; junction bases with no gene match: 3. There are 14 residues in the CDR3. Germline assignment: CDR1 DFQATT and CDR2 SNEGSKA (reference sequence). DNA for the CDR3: TGCAGTGCTAACCGGGACAGGGGGAACTATGGCTACACCTTC. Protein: CSANRDRGNYGYTF.

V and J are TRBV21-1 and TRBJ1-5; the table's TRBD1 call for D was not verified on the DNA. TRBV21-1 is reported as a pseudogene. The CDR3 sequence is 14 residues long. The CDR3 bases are TGTGCCAGCAGCACGCTACAGGGTTGTCAGCCCCAGCATTTT. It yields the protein CASSTLQGCQPQHF.

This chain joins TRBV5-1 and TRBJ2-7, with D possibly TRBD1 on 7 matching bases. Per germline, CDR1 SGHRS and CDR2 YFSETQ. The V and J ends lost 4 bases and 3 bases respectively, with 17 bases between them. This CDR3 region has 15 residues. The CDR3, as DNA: TGCGCCAGCAGCACACGACAGGGTAGCGGCTACGAGCAGTACTTC. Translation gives CASSTRQGSGYEQYF.

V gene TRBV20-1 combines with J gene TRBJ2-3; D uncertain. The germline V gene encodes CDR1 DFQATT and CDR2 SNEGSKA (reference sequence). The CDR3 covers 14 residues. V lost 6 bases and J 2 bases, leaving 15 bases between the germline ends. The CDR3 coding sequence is TGCAGTGCCCCCAGGATTTTTACCACAGATACGCAGTATTTT. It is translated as CSAPRIFTTDTQYF.

The CDR3: CASSPGTSGRIYEQYF. CDR3 DNA: TGTGCCAGCAGTCCCGGGACTAGCGGGAGGATCTACGAGCAGTACTTC. The chain is built from TRBV12-3 or TRBV12-4 and TRBJ2-7; 15 bases are a match to TRBD2. V was clipped by 5 bases and J by 3 bases; unmatched bases: 5. The CDR3 contains 16 residues.

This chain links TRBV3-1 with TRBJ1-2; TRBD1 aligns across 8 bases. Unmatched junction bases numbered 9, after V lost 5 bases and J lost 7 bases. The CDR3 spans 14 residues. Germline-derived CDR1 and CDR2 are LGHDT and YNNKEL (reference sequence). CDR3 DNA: TGTGCCAGCAGCTTACGACAGGGGACGAGTGGCTACACCTTC. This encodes CASSLRQGTSGYTF.

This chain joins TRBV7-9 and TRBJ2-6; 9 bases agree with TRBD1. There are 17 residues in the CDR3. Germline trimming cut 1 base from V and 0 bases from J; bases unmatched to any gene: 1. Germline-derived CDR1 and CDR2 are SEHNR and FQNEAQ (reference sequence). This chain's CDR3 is CASSLGTGVSGANVLTF. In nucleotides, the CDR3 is TGTGCCAGCAGCTTAGGGACAGGGGTCTCTGGGGCCAACGTCCTGACTTTC.

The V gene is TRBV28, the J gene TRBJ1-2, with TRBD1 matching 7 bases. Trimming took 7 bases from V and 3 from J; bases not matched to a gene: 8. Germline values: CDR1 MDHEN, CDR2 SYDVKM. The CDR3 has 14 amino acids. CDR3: CASIPQGVYYGYTF. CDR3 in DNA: TGTGCCAGCATCCCCCAGGGGGTCTACTATGGCTACACCTTC.

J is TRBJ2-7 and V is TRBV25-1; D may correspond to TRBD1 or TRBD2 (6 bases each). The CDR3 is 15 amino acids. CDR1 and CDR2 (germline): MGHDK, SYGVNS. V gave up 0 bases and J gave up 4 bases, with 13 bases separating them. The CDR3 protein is CASSEYGGGVYEQYF. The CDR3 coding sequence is TGTGCCAGCAGTGAATACGGGGGCGGCGTGTACGAGCAGTACTTC.

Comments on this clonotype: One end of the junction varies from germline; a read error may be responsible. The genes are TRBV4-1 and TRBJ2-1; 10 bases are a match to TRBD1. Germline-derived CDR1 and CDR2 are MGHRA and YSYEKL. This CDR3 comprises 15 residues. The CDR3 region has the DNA TGTGCCAGCAGCCTGACAGGGGGCTTCTACAATGAGCAGTTCTTC. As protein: CASSLTGGFYNEQFF.

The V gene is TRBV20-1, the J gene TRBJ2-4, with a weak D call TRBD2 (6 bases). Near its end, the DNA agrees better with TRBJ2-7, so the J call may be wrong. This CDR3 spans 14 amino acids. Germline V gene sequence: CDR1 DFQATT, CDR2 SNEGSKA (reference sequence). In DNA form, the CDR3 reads TGCAGTGCTAGGCCGGATAGCGGTTCCTACGAGCAGTACTTC. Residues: CSARPDSGSYEQYF.

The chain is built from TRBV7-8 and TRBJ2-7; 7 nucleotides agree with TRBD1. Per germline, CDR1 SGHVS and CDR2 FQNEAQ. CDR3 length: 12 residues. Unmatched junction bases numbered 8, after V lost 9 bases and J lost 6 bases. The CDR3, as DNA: TGTGCCAGTAAAAAGGGGGCGGGCGAGCAGTACTTC. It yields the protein CASKKGAGEQYF.

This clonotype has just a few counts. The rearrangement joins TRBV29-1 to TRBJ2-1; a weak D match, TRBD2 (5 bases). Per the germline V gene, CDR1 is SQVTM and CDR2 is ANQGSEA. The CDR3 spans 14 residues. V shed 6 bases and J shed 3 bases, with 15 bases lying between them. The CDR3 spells CSVDGSAFYNEQFF. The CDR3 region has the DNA TGCAGCGTGGATGGTAGCGCCTTCTACAATGAGCAGTTCTTC.

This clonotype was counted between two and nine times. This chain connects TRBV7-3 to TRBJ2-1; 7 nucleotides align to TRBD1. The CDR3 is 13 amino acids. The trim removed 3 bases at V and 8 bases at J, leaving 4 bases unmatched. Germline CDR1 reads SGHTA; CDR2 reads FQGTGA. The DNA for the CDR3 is TGTGCCAGCAGCTTCGGCAGGGGGTATGAGCAGTTCTTC. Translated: CASSFGRGYEQFF. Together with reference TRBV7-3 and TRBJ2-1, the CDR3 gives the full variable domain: GAGVSQTPSNKVTEKGKYVELRCDPISGHTALYWYRQSLGQGPEFLIYFQGTGAADDSGLPNDRFFAVRPEGSVSTLKIQRTERGDSAVYLCASSFGRGYEQFFGPGTRLTVL.

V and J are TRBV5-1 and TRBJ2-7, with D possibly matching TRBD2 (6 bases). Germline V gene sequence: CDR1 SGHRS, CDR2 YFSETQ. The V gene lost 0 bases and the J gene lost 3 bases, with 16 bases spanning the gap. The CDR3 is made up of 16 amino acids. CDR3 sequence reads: CASSLGSSGFIYEQYF. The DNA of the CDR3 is TGCGCCAGCAGCTTGGGGTCGAGCGGGTTCATCTACGAGCAGTACTTC.

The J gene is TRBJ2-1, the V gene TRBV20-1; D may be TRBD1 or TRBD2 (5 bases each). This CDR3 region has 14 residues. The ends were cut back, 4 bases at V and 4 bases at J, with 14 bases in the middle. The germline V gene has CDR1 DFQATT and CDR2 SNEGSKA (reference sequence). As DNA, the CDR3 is TGCAGTGCTATTACAGAGGGGTCATACAATGAGCAGTTCTTC. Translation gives CSAITEGSYNEQFF.

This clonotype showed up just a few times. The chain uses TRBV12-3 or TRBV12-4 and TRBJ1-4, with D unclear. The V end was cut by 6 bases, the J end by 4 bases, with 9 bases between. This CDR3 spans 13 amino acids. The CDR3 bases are TGTGCCAGCAGACGACTGAGTAATGAAAAACTGTTTTTT. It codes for CASRRLSNEKLFF.

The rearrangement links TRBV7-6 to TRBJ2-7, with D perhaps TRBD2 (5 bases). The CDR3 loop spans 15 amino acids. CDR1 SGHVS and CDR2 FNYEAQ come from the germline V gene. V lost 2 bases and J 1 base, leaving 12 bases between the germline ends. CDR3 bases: TGTGCCAGCAGCTTAACTAGAGGCGGATCCTACGAGCAGTACTTC. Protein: CASSLTRGGSYEQYF. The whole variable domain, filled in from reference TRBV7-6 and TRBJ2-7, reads GAGVSQSPRYKVTKRGQDVALRCDPISGHVSLYWYRQALGQGPEFLTYFNYEAQQDKSGLPNDRFSAERPEGSISTLTIQRTEQRDSAMYRCASSLTRGGSYEQYFGPGTRLTVT.

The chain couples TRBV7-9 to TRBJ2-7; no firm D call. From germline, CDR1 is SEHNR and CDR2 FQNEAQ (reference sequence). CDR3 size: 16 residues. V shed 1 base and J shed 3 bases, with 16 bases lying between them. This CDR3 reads CASSLVGSVDRYEQYF. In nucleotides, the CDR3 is TGTGCCAGCAGCTTAGTAGGTTCAGTCGACCGCTACGAGCAGTACTTC.

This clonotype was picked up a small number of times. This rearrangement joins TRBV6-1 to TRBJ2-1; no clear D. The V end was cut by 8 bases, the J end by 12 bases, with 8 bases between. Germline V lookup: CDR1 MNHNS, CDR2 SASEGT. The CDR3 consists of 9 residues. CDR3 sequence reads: CASGFGQFF. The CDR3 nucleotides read TGTGCCAGCGGGTTCGGGCAGTTCTTC.

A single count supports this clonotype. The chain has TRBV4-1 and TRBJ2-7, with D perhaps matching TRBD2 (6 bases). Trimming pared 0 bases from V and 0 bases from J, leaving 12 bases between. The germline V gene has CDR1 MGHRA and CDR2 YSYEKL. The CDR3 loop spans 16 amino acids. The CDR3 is CASSQDQAGTSYEQYF. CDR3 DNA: TGCGCCAGCAGCCAAGATCAGGCGGGGACCTCCTACGAGCAGTACTTC.